The present T cell receptor beta chain was sequenced within a study of blood T cells in healthy people across ages. Alongside a J-beta primer mix, a sample-barcoded 5' primer served in a second PCR lasting 7 to 11 cycles. TCRdb called the 5' RACE reads again in MiXCR, with one record for every CDR3 protein. The sample contains about 1 million distinct CDR3 sequences, around 43% of which appear only once. The V gene's germline CDR1 is SQVTM and CDR2 ANQGSEA. V was pared by 3 bases and J by 0 bases, with 8 bases between. This CDR3 spans 13 amino acids. The sequenced sample was blood. The clonotype was recovered from a woman aged 60-75 years in good health. The chain joins TRBV29-1 to TRBJ1-1; D is ambiguous. DNA for the CDR3: TGCAGCGTTGAGGGCAGAATGAACACTGAAGCTTTCTTT. It yields the protein CSVEGRMNTEAFF.